These 24 T cell receptor beta chains were sequenced from one sample in a study of blood T cell repertoires in COVID-19. Measured with immunoSEQ multiplex PCR; TCRdb has only the in-frame clones, and not every one. Of hundreds of thousands of clones listed, 70% to 90% are singletons. Specimen: peripheral blood. Receptors were obtained from a woman in her 70s with COVID-19, enrolled during active disease.

In this sample, this clone turned up once. The chain joins TRBV19 to TRBJ1-1, with a tentative D call TRBD1 (6 bases). CDR1 and CDR2 from the germline V gene are LNHDA and SQIVND (reference sequence). Deletions cut 9 bases from V and 3 bases from J, with 14 bases between. This CDR3 comprises 13 residues. The CDR3 loop reads CASRFYRDTEAFF. The CDR3, as DNA: TGTGCCAGCCGCTTTTACAGGGACACTGAAGCTTTCTTT.

V is TRBV5-4 and J is TRBJ1-3, with a weak D call TRBD1 (6 bases). CDR1 and CDR2 (germline): SGHNT, YYREEE (reference sequence). Trimming removed 0 bases at V and 0 bases at J, with 10 bases between. This CDR3 comprises 16 residues. The CDR3 region is CASSLAGTPSGNTIYF. The CDR3 nucleotides are TGTGCCAGCAGCTTGGCGGGGACACCCTCTGGAAACACCATATATTTT.

This clone was seen once. This rearrangement joins TRBV7-9 to TRBJ2-7; possibly TRBD1 for D (5 bases). This CDR3 region has 13 residues. V was shortened by 1 base and J by 6 bases, with 10 bases between the two germline ends. Germline V lookup: CDR1 SEHNR, CDR2 FQNEAQ (reference sequence). CDR3 loop: CASSLEVQVEQYF. The CDR3 region has the DNA TGTGCCAGCAGCTTAGAGGTACAGGTCGAGCAGTACTTC.

The chain links TRBV7-2 to TRBJ1-1, with D uncertain. Germline values: CDR1 SGHTA, CDR2 FQGNSA. V shed 5 bases and J shed 4 bases, with 11 bases lying between them. This CDR3 has 13 residues. This CDR3 is CASSLRGITEAFF. The CDR3 bases are TGTGCCAGCAGCCTTCGAGGGATCACTGAAGCTTTCTTT.

The rearrangement uses TRBV27 and TRBJ1-5; no firm D call. Trimming removed 3 bases at V and 0 bases at J, with 9 bases between. Germline V gene data show CDR1 as MNHEY and CDR2 as SMNVEV (reference sequence). The CDR3 consists of 15 residues. DNA for the CDR3: TGTGCCAGCAGTTTCGGGAGTTCTAGCAATCAGCCCCAGCATTTT. Its translation is CASSFGSSSNQPQHF.

V gene TRBV10-3 combines with J gene TRBJ1-5, with 12 bases fitting TRBD1. The CDR3 spans 17 residues. V gave up 2 bases and J gave up 6 bases; unmatched junction bases: 8. CDR1 and CDR2 (germline): ENHRY, SYGVKD. The CDR3 region has the DNA TGTGCCATCAGTGAGGGATCCGGGACAGGGGGCGGTCAGCCCCAGCATTTT. Translated: CAISEGSGTGGGQPQHF.

The J gene is TRBJ1-1, the V gene TRBV29-1; D gene uncertain. This CDR3 has 13 residues. Trimming shortened V by 4 bases and J by 0 bases, and 9 bases separated the two germline ends. Per germline, CDR1 SQVTM and CDR2 ANQGSEA. CDR3 loop: CSVVRRMNTEAFF. The CDR3, as DNA: TGCAGCGTTGTGCGCAGGATGAACACTGAAGCTTTCTTT.

The chain uses TRBV9 and TRBJ2-5, with 9 bases aligning to TRBD2. The V gene's germline CDR1 is SGDLS and CDR2 YYNGEE. V lost 4 bases and J lost 5; bases outside the gene matches: 6. There are 14 residues in the CDR3. CDR3 protein: CASSLGLAGETQYF. In DNA form, the CDR3 reads TGTGCCAGCAGCTTGGGACTAGCAGGGGAGACCCAGTACTTC.

This chain connects TRBV6-5 to TRBJ2-5; 7 bases are a match to TRBD2. Germline-derived CDR1 and CDR2 are MNHEY and SVGAGI. The CDR3 loop spans 15 amino acids. The V gene end was trimmed by 11 bases and the J gene end by 5 bases; junction bases not matched to a gene: 17. The CDR3 sequence is CAATPWGGWTETQYF. Here the CDR3 DNA reads TGTGCCGCCACGCCCTGGGGAGGGTGGACGGAGACCCAGTACTTC.

The chain joins TRBV6-5 to TRBJ1-6; D is possibly TRBD1 (6 bases). From germline, CDR1 is MNHEY and CDR2 SVGAGI. The ends were cut back, 4 bases at V and 7 bases at J, with 8 bases in the middle. The CDR3 runs 13 residues. The CDR3 bases are TGTGCCAGCAGTTGGACAGCCAATTCACCCCTCCACTTT. It yields the protein CASSWTANSPLHF.

The chain links TRBV27 to TRBJ2-7; D possibly corresponds to TRBD2 (5 bases). The V end lost 5 bases, the J end lost 6 bases, and 14 bases lay between the germline ends. This CDR3 has 13 residues. The germline gives CDR1 MNHEY, CDR2 SMNVEV (reference sequence). Written as DNA, the CDR3 is TGTGCCAGCAGTCCCACTACTAGTGGCGAGCAGTACTTC. Protein sequence: CASSPTTSGEQYF.

The rearrangement links TRBV19 to TRBJ1-1, with TRBD1 identical over 7 bases. The V gene's germline CDR1 is LNHDA and CDR2 SQIVND (reference sequence). The CDR3 covers 13 residues. Germline trimming cut 4 bases from V and 1 base from J; bases unmatched to any gene: 0. CDR3 sequence (DNA): TGTGCCAGTAGTAGGGACAGGAACACTGAAGCTTTCTTT. Its protein product is CASSRDRNTEAFF.

The gene calls are TRBV30 and TRBJ2-3; 7 bases are a match to TRBD1. After removal of 5 bases from V and 1 base from J, the junction contained 3 bases not matched to a gene. This CDR3 contains 13 residues. CDR1 is GTSNPN, CDR2 SVGIG, per germline (reference sequence). CDR3 amino acids: CAWQRGRTDTQYF. CDR3 in DNA: TGTGCCTGGCAAAGGGGGCGCACAGATACGCAGTATTTT.

V usage is TRBV7-9 and J usage is TRBJ2-7; tentative D call: TRBD1 (6 bases). This CDR3 has 13 amino acids. The germline CDR1 and CDR2 sequences are SEHNR and FQNEAQ (reference sequence). The V end was cut by 8 bases, the J end by 0 bases, with 11 bases between. CDR3 loop: CASEGQSSYEQYF. Here the CDR3 DNA reads TGTGCCAGCGAAGGACAGAGCTCCTACGAGCAGTACTTC.

The gene calls are TRBV5-1 and TRBJ2-3, with 8 nucleotides matching TRBD2. V shed 0 bases and J 0 bases; nucleotides not matched to a gene: 6. Germline lookup yields CDR1 SGHRS and CDR2 YFSETQ. The CDR3 covers 17 residues. CDR3 sequence: CASSLGSLAASTDTQYF. The CDR3 bases are TGCGCCAGCAGCTTGGGTTCACTAGCGGCTAGCACAGATACGCAGTATTTT.

The chain uses TRBV3-1 (or the pseudogene TRBV3-2) and TRBJ1-5; D is undetermined. Germline loops: CDR1 LGHDT, CDR2 YNNKEL (reference sequence). There are 15 residues in the CDR3. The V and J ends lost 2 bases and 3 bases respectively, with 11 bases between them. DNA for the CDR3: TGTGCCAGCAGCCAATCTGAACAGTACAATCAGCCCCAGCATTTT. This gives the protein CASSQSEQYNQPQHF.

The J gene is TRBJ1-6, the V gene TRBV19; perhaps TRBD1 as D (6 bases). The length of the CDR3 is 15 residues. V was trimmed by 5 bases and J by 7 bases, leaving 15 bases between them. The germline CDR1 and CDR2 sequences are LNHDA and SQIVND (reference sequence). The CDR3 DNA follows: TGTGCCAGTAGTGCCCAGGGGACATGGAATTCACCCCTCCACTTT. It encodes CASSAQGTWNSPLHF.

This chain joins TRBV6-5 and TRBJ2-7, with D possibly TRBD1 on 6 matching bases. CDR3 size: 13 residues. Trimming removed 7 bases from V and 6 bases from J, with 16 bases in between. The germline gives CDR1 MNHEY, CDR2 SVGAGI. CDR3 sequence reads: CASTLFLGAEQYF. In nucleotides, the CDR3 is TGTGCCAGCACCCTGTTTTTGGGGGCCGAGCAGTACTTC.

The chain uses TRBV28 and TRBJ2-7; maybe TRBD1 (5 bases). The CDR3 length is 15 residues. Germline V lookup: CDR1 MDHEN, CDR2 SYDVKM. Between the trimmed V and J ends, which lost 5 bases and 0 bases, there was a span of 14 bases. Here the CDR3 DNA reads TGTGCCAGCAGTCCCTACCCAGGGTCCTCCTACGAGCAGTACTTC. Protein: CASSPYPGSSYEQYF.

The rearrangement uses TRBV6-5 and TRBJ1-2, with 9 bases identical to TRBD1. With V trimmed by 10 bases and J by 3 bases, 6 bases remained unmatched. Germline lookup yields CDR1 MNHEY and CDR2 SVGAGI. The CDR3 spans 13 residues. CDR3 sequence: CATSRTGDYGYTF. CDR3 nucleotides: TGTGCCACCTCCAGGACAGGGGACTATGGCTACACCTTC.

This clone was recorded once. The J gene is TRBJ2-2, the V gene TRBV7-2; D is possibly TRBD1 (7 bases). The length of the CDR3 is 14 residues. V lost 5 bases and J lost 6, with 13 bases in between. The germline V gene has CDR1 SGHTA and CDR2 FQGNSA. The CDR3 is CASSPQGGSGELFF. The DNA of the CDR3 is TGTGCCAGCAGCCCCCAGGGGGGCTCCGGGGAGCTGTTTTTT. Variable domain in full (rest from reference TRBV7-2 and TRBJ2-2): GAGVSQSPSNKVTEKGKDVELRCDPISGHTALYWYRQSLGQGLEFLIYFQGNSAPDKSGLPSDRFSAERTGGSVSTLTIQRTQQEDSAVYLCASSPQGGSGELFFGEGSRLTVL.

The chain recombines TRBV10-3 with TRBJ1-2, with D possibly being TRBD1 (5 bases). The CDR3 totals 12 residues. Trimming shortened V by 6 bases and J by 3 bases, and 8 bases separated the two germline ends. Germline CDR1 reads ENHRY; CDR2 reads SYGVKD. CDR3 amino acids: CAISPGDYGYTF. CDR3 sequence (DNA): TGTGCCATCAGCCCGGGGGACTATGGCTACACCTTC.

This chain joins TRBV4-1 and TRBJ1-2; perhaps TRBD1 as D (6 bases). In germline, CDR1 is MGHRA, CDR2 YSYEKL. Deletions cut 5 bases from V and 4 bases from J, with 14 bases between. The CDR3 runs to 14 residues. The CDR3 DNA follows: TGCGCCAGCAGCTCCAGGGGATTTGGCTATGGCTACACCTTC. Its translation: CASSSRGFGYGYTF.

Notes on this clone: A read error may produce the germline difference seen at one junction end. The chain's CDR3 is CASSQDGQDRLIF. The CDR3 nucleotides read TGCGCCAGCAGCCAAGACGGTCAGGACAGGCTAATTTTC. The rearrangement joins TRBV4-3 to TRBJ1-2, with 7 bases matching TRBD1. CDR1 LGHNA and CDR2 YSLEER come from the germline V gene. There are 13 residues in the CDR3.